This T cell receptor (beta chain) is from a study of T cells in Graves' hyperthyroidism and ophthalmopathy. The CDR3 has 16 amino acids. Germline V CDR1 and CDR2: ENHRY, SYGVKD. Of note for this clonotype: Its antigen is still unknown. The junction differs from germline at one of its ends, possibly a read error.

Clinical symptoms, serum thyroxine, TRAb, thyroid ultrasound and orbital computed tomography informed diagnoses. Regions amplified from RNA transcripts were the TCR beta CDR3 regions. The HTBI set primed first-round TCR CDR3 RT-PCR. One entry per CDR3 protein, called by TCRdb with MiXCR from the multiplex PCR reads. Of about 510,000 distinct CDR3 sequences detected, 35% to 50% appear once; the ten largest clones hold approximately 44%. The study, taken as a whole, reports: Ophthalmopathy could be told apart from stable hyperthyroidism with a 13 V-J model. Progression to ophthalmopathy was predicted a median of approximately seven months early.

The chain joins TRBV10-3 to TRBJ1-2; the D is unclear. This TCR derives from an adult woman with Graves' disease, either hyperthyroidism or ophthalmopathy (not recorded which). What was sequenced was peripheral blood or thyroid tissue (not recorded which). This CDR3 reads CASSARESPGYGGYTF. CDR3 DNA: TGTGCCAGCAGTGCTAGAGAGTCCCCCGGGTATGGGGGCTACACCTTC.